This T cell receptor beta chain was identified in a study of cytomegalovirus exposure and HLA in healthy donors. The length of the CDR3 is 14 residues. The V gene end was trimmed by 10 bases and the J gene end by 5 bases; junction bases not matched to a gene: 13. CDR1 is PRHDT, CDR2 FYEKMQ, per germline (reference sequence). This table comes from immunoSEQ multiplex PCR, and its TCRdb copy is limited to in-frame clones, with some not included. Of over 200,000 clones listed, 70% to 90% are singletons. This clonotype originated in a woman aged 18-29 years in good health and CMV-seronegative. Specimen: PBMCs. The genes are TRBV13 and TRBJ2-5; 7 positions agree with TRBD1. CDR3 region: CAKVKGTAQETQYF. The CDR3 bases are TGTGCCAAGGTAAAAGGGACAGCCCAGGAGACCCAGTACTTC.